This record looks at one T cell receptor beta chain sequence and its context. The antigen remains unidentified. At survey level, the immunoSEQ assay was run in its v3.0 version. This table comes from immunoSEQ multiplex PCR, and its TCRdb copy is limited to in-frame clones, with some not included. The sample records about 18,000 clones, around 91% being singletons. This entry comes from a study of long-term antiretroviral therapy in people with HIV. Findings and limits, study-wide: ART preceded a rise in diversity that nonetheless stayed lower than in transplant donor controls. Repertoires with HIV possessed tighter CDR3 length spans than those of controls.

The CDR3 covers 15 residues. Per germline, CDR1 SGHRS and CDR2 YFSETQ. V lost 2 bases, J lost 3 bases, and 14 bases lay in between. The TCR was taken from a man in his forties or fifties with HIV. The chain employs TRBV5-1 and TRBJ1-1; D is undetermined. Source: unsorted PBMCs, taken 4.2 years after starting antiretroviral therapy. CDR3 sequence: CASSLFDPRDTEAFF. DNA for the CDR3: TGCGCCAGCAGCTTATTCGACCCGAGGGACACTGAAGCTTTCTTT.